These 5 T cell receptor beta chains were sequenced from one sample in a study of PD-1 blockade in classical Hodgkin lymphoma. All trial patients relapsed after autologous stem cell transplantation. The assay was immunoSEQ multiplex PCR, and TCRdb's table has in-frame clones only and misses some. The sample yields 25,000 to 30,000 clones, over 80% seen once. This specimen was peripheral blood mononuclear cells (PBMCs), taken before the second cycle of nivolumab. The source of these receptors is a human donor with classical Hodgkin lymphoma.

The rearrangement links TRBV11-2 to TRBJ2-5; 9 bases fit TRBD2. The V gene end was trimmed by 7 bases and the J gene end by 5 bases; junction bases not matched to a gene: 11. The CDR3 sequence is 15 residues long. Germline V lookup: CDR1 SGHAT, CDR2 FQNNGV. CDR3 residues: CASTLWNSGSETQYF. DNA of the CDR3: TGTGCCAGCACCCTTTGGAATAGCGGGAGTGAGACCCAGTACTTC.

CDR3 DNA sequence: TGTGCCAGCAGCTTAGGCGGGAATTCACCCCTCCACTTT. Its protein is CASSLGGNSPLHF. V is TRBV7-2 and J is TRBJ1-6; D is unclear. CDR1 is SGHTA, CDR2 FQGNSA, per germline. This CDR3 contains 13 residues. Deletions cut 1 base from V and 7 bases from J, with 5 bases between.

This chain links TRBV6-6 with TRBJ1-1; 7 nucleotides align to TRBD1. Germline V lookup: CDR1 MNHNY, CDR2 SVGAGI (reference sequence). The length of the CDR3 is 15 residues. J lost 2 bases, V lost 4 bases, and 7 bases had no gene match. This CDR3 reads CASSSRQGINTEAFF. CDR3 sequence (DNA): TGTGCCAGCAGTTCCCGACAGGGAATAAACACTGAAGCTTTCTTT.

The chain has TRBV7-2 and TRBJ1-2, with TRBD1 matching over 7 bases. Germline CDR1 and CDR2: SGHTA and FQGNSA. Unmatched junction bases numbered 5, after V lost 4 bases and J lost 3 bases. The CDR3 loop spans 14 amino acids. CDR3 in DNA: TGTGCCAGCAGCTCCGGACAGGAATACTATGGCTACACCTTC. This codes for CASSSGQEYYGYTF.

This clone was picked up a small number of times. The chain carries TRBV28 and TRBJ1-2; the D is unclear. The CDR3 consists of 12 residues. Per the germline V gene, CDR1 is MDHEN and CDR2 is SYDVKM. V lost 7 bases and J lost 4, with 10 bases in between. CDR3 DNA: TGTGCCAGCATAGGCGATCTCTATGGCTACACCTTC. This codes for CASIGDLYGYTF.